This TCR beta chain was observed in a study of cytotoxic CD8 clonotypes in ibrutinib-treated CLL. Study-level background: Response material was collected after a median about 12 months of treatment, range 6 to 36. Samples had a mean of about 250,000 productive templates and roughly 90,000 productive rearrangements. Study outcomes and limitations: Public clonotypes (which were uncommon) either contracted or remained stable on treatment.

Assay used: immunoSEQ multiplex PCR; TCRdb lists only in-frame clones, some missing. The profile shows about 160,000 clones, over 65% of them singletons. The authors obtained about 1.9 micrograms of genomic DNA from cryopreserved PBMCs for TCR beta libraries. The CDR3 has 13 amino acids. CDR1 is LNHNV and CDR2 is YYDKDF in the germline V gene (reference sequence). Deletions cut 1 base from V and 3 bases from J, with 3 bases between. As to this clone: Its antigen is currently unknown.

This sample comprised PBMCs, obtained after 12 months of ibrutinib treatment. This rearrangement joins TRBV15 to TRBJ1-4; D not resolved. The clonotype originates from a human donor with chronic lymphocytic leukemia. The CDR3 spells CATSRGPNEKLFF. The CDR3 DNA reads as TGTGCCACCAGCAGAGGGCCTAATGAAAAACTGTTTTTT.